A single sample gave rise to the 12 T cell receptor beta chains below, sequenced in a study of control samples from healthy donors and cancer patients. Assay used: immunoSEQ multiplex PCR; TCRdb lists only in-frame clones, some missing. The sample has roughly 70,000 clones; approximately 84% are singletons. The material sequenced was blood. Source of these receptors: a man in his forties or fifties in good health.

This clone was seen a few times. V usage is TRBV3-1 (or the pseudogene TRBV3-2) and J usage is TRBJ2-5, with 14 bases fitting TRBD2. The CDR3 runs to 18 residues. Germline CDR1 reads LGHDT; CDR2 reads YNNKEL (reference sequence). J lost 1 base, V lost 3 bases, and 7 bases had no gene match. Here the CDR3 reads CASSQPGTSGGLQETQYF. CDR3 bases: TGTGCCAGCAGCCAGCCCGGGACTAGCGGGGGACTCCAAGAGACCCAGTACTTC.

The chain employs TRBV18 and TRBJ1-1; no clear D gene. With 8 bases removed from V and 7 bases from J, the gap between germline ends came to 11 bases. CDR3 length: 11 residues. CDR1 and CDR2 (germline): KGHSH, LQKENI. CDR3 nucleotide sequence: TGTGCCAGCCGTAACGGCGTTGAAGCTTTCTTT. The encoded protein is CASRNGVEAFF.

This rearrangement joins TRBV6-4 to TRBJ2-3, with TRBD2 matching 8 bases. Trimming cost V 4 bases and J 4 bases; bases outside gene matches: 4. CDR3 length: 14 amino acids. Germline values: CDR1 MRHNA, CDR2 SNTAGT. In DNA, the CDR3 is TGTGCCAGCAGTGGGGCAGCGGGAGCAGATACGCAGTATTTT. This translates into CASSGAAGADTQYF.

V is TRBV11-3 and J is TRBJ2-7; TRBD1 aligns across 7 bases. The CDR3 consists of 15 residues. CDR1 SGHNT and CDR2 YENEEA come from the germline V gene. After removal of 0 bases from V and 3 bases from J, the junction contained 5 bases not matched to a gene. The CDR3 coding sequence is TGTGCCAGCAGCTTAGATCAGGGACAGCTCTACGAGCAGTACTTC. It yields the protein CASSLDQGQLYEQYF. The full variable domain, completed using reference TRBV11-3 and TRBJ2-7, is EAGVVQSPRYKIIEKKQPVAFWCNPISGHNTLYWYLQNLGQGPELLIRYENEEAVDDSQLPKDRFSAERLKGVDSTLKIQPAELGDSAVYLCASSLDQGQLYEQYFGPGTRLTVT.

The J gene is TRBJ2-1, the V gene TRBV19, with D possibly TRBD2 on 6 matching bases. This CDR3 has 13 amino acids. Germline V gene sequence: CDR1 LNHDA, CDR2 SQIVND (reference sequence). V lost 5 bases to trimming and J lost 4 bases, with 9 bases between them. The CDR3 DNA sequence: TGTGCCAGTAGTCGACTAGTGTACAATGAGCAGTTCTTC. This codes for CASSRLVYNEQFF.

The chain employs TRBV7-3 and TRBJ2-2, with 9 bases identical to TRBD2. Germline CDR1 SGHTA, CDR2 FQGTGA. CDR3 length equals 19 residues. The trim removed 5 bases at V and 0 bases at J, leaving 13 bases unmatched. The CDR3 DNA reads TGTGCCAGCAGCCCCAGGCTAGCGGGGCGTTCCTCGAACACCGGGGAGCTGTTTTTT. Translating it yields CASSPRLAGRSSNTGELFF. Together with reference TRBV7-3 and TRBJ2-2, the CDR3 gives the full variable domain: GAGVSQTPSNKVTEKGKYVELRCDPISGHTALYWYRQSLGQGPEFLIYFQGTGAADDSGLPNDRFFAVRPEGSVSTLKIQRTERGDSAVYLCASSPRLAGRSSNTGELFFGEGSRLTVL.

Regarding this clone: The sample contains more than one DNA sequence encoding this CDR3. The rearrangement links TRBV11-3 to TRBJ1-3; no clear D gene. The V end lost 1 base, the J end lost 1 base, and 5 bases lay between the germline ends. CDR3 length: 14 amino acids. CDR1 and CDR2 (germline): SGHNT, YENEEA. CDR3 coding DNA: TGTGCCAGCAGCTTAGCATCTTCTGGAAACACCATATATTTT. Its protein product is CASSLASSGNTIYF.

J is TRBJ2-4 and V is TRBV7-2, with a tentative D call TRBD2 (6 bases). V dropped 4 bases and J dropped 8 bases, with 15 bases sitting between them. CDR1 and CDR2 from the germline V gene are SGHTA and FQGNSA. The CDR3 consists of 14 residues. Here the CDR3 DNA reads TGTGCCAGCAGCTCAGGGTCAGGAGGGGACATTCAGTACTTC. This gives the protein CASSSGSGGDIQYF.

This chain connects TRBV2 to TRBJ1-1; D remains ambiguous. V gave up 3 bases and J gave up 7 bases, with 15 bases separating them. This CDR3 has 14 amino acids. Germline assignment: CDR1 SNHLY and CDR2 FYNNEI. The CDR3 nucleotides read TGTGCCAGCAGTGACCAAGGAGGGAGACTTGAAGCTTTCTTT. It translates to CASSDQGGRLEAFF.

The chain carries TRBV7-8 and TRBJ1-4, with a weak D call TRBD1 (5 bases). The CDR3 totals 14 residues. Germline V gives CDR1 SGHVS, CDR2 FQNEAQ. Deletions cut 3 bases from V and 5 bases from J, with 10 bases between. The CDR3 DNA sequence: TGTGCCAGCAGCTTTGAGGGGACGAATGAAAAACTGTTTTTT. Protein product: CASSFEGTNEKLFF.

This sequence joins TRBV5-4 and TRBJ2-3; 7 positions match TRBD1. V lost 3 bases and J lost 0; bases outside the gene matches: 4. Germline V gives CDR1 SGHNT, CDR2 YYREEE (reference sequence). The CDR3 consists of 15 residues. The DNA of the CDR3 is TGTGCCAGCAGCTCCCGGGACAGTAGCACAGATACGCAGTATTTT. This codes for CASSSRDSSTDTQYF.

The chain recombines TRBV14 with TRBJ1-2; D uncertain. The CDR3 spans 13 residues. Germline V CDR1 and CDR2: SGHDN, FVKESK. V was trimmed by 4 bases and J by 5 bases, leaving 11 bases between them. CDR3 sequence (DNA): TGTGCCAGCAGCCGGCAGACTAGATATGGCTACACCTTC. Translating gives CASSRQTRYGYTF.